The clone carrying this T cell receptor (beta chain) was seen more than once but under ten times. The antigen remains undetermined. The sample belongs to a study of CD8 T cells in ankylosing spondylitis. Study-level points and caveats: Disease-linked clones reportedly concentrated significantly in matched ankylosing spondylitis synovial fluid. There were earlier reports of some motif variants in reactive arthritis synovial fluid and blood.

By quantitative 5'-RACE with molecular barcodes, the TCR beta libraries were made. TCRdb re-called the 5' RACE reads with MiXCR, one entry per CDR3 protein. Of just over 300,000 distinct CDR3 sequences in the sample, more than 20% were seen once. The receptor was derived from a female donor with ankylosing spondylitis or in good health (not recorded which). Sequenced input: blood, either unsorted or a sorted T cell fraction (not recorded which).

The CDR3: CSAEWGKGYSGANVLTF. In nucleotides, the CDR3 is TGCAGTGCGGAATGGGGGAAGGGATACTCTGGGGCCAACGTCCTGACTTTC. V is TRBV20-1 and J is TRBJ2-6; D assignment may be TRBD1 or TRBD2 (5 bases each). The ends were cut back, 6 bases at V and 0 bases at J, with 18 bases in the middle. This CDR3 has 17 residues. The germline V gene encodes CDR1 DFQATT and CDR2 SNEGSKA (reference sequence).